A single sample gave rise to the 19 T cell receptor beta chains below, sequenced in a study of blood T cell repertoires in COVID-19. The table came from immunoSEQ multiplex PCR; TCRdb's copy has only in-frame clones and leaves some out. The sample has 120,000 or so clones, almost 85% seen once. Sequenced input: peripheral blood. The receptors were gathered from a woman aged 25 to 39 who had recovered from COVID-19.

The chain has TRBV5-1 and TRBJ1-2, with 7 bases matching TRBD1. Unmatched junction bases numbered 13, after V lost 3 bases and J lost 8 bases. Per the germline V gene, CDR1 is SGHRS and CDR2 is YFSETQ. The CDR3 is made up of 15 amino acids. CDR3 loop: CASSSYLDRVQGYTF. The CDR3 nucleotides are TGCGCCAGCAGCTCGTACCTCGACAGGGTACAGGGCTACACCTTC.

J is TRBJ2-7 and V is TRBV10-3; D uncertain. This CDR3 is built from 13 residues. Trimming removed 2 bases from V and 3 bases from J, with 8 bases in between. Looked up from germline, CDR1 is ENHRY and CDR2 is SYGVKD. CDR3 protein: CAISEPPGYEQYF. CDR3 bases: TGTGCCATCAGTGAGCCGCCGGGCTACGAGCAGTACTTC.

This clone has only a few counts. The chain couples TRBV7-3 to TRBJ2-4; 12 bases fit TRBD1. Unmatched junction bases numbered 4, after V lost 3 bases and J lost 7 bases. CDR1 and CDR2 (germline): SGHTA, FQGTGA. The CDR3 length is 15 residues. The CDR3 DNA reads as TGTGCCAGCAGCTTCATCGGGACAGGGGGCAACATTCAGTACTTC. Protein sequence: CASSFIGTGGNIQYF.

The V gene is TRBV5-1, the J gene TRBJ2-5, with TRBD2 identical over 9 bases. This CDR3 is 16 amino acids long. V lost 0 bases to trimming and J lost 1 base; unmatched junction nucleotides: 4. The germline CDR1 and CDR2 sequences are SGHRS and YFSETQ. CDR3 DNA sequence: TGCGCCAGCAGCTTGGGTTCACTAGCGGGCCAAGAGACCCAGTACTTC. Protein sequence: CASSLGSLAGQETQYF.

V usage is TRBV6-5 and J usage is TRBJ2-3; no definite D call. This CDR3 spans 14 amino acids. From germline, CDR1 is MNHEY and CDR2 SVGAGI. Trimming shortened V by 5 bases and J by 4 bases, and 13 bases separated the two germline ends. The CDR3 region is CASSPRPHSDTQYF. The CDR3 region has the DNA TGTGCCAGCAGTCCCAGGCCCCACTCAGATACGCAGTATTTT.

The chain couples TRBV2 to TRBJ2-1, with 10 bases matching TRBD2. Germline V gives CDR1 SNHLY, CDR2 FYNNEI. CDR3 length equals 17 residues. V dropped 8 bases and J dropped 0; count of bases not matched to a gene: 10. CDR3 loop: CASAGLAVLSSYNEQFF. The CDR3 region has the DNA TGTGCCAGCGCCGGACTAGCGGTTCTGAGCTCCTACAATGAGCAGTTCTTC.

The J gene is TRBJ1-1, the V gene TRBV11-2, with TRBD1 matching over 7 bases. The germline gives CDR1 SGHAT, CDR2 FQNNGV. This CDR3 comprises 16 residues. Trimming removed 7 bases from V and 3 bases from J; junction bases left unmatched: 14. The CDR3 region has the DNA TGTGCCAGCATCAAAGGGGCGGGACAGTTTCACACTGAAGCTTTCTTT. Encoded protein: CASIKGAGQFHTEAFF.

A few counts support this clone. This chain joins TRBV7-3 and TRBJ1-2; 8 nucleotides agree with TRBD1. The V segment lost 5 bases and the J segment 9 bases; nucleotides outside the gene matches: 14. This CDR3 comprises 15 residues. Germline lookup yields CDR1 SGHTA and CDR2 FQGTGA. In DNA, the CDR3 is TGTGCCAGCAGCCCGGACCCCGGACAGGGAAGTCGCTACACCTTC. Translated: CASSPDPGQGSRYTF.

This clone came up once. The chain uses TRBV29-1 and TRBJ1-3; TRBD1 is a possible D gene (5 bases). The CDR3 covers 13 residues. Germline V gene lookup returns CDR1 SQVTM and CDR2 ANQGSEA. The V gene lost 6 bases and the J gene lost 3 bases, with 12 bases spanning the gap. The CDR3 reads CSVRGGVGNTIYF. CDR3 nucleotide sequence: TGCAGCGTCCGGGGGGGTGTTGGAAACACCATATATTTT.

This clone occurred once. The V call is TRBV27, the J call TRBJ2-2, with a possible D match to TRBD1 (5 bases). Trimming shortened V by 3 bases and J by 3 bases, and 20 bases separated the two germline ends. Germline V lookup: CDR1 MNHEY, CDR2 SMNVEV (reference sequence). The CDR3 is 18 amino acids. The CDR3 reads CASSFLGAGYSDTGELFF. The CDR3 coding sequence is TGTGCCAGCAGTTTTCTTGGGGCAGGGTATTCGGACACCGGGGAGCTGTTTTTT.

The sample holds a few counts of this clone. V usage is TRBV5-1 and J usage is TRBJ2-3, with a weak D call TRBD1 (5 bases). The CDR3 sequence is 14 residues long. Looked up from germline, CDR1 is SGHRS and CDR2 is YFSETQ. Trimming removed 3 bases from V and 0 bases from J, with 8 bases in between. CDR3 loop: CASSSTASTDTQYF. CDR3 nucleotides: TGCGCCAGCAGCTCGACAGCTAGCACAGATACGCAGTATTTT.

This clone was found once. J is TRBJ2-1 and V is TRBV30; TRBD2 matches 15 bases. The V gene's germline CDR1 is GTSNPN and CDR2 SVGIG (reference sequence). The CDR3 loop spans 17 amino acids. V dropped 2 bases and J dropped 8; count of bases not matched to a gene: 10. CDR3 loop: CAWSIYRTSGGVYEQFF. Here the CDR3 DNA reads TGTGCCTGGAGTATATACAGGACTAGCGGGGGGGTATATGAGCAGTTCTTC. The full variable domain, rest sourced from reference TRBV30 and TRBJ2-1, is SQTIHQWPATLVQPVGSPLSLECTVEGTSNPNLYWYRQAAGRGLQLLFYSVGIGQISSEVPQNLSASRPQDRQFILSSKKLLLSDSGFYLCAWSIYRTSGGVYEQFFGPGTRLTVL.

This chain uses TRBV12-3 or TRBV12-4 with TRBJ2-1, with 7 bases that match TRBD1. Trimming cost V 4 bases and J 8 bases; bases outside gene matches: 5. The CDR3 loop spans 13 amino acids. The CDR3 DNA reads TGTGCCAGCAGTTATGACAGGGCTTATGAGCAGTTCTTC. Translating gives CASSYDRAYEQFF.

The rearrangement joins TRBV7-2 to TRBJ2-2; 9 bases are a match to TRBD2. CDR1 and CDR2 from the germline V gene are SGHTA and FQGNSA. The CDR3 length is 14 residues. Losses at the gene ends were 5 bases for V and 5 bases for J; bases not matched to a gene: 3. The CDR3 sequence is CASSGLARTGELFF. In DNA, the CDR3 is TGTGCCAGCAGCGGACTAGCGAGGACCGGGGAGCTGTTTTTT.

This clone was found once. The chain combines TRBV9 with TRBJ2-5, with 8 bases fitting TRBD2. CDR3 length: 15 residues. J lost 1 base, V lost 3 bases, and 5 bases had no gene match. Germline V gene sequence: CDR1 SGDLS, CDR2 YYNGEE. The CDR3 loop reads CASSAGGGIQETQYF. DNA for the CDR3: TGTGCCAGCAGCGCGGGAGGGGGTATCCAAGAGACCCAGTACTTC.

The CDR3: CASSLEGFSETQYF. CDR3 DNA sequence: TGTGCCAGCAGCTTGGAGGGGTTTTCGGAGACCCAGTACTTC. The chain has TRBV5-4 and TRBJ2-5; D possibly corresponds to TRBD1 (5 bases). V lost 0 bases, J lost 5 bases, and 11 bases lay in between. CDR3 length: 14 residues. Germline CDR1 reads SGHNT; CDR2 reads YYREEE (reference sequence).

This clone has more than one count but fewer than ten. This sequence joins TRBV24-1 and TRBJ2-3, with 7 bases matching TRBD1. CDR3 length: 11 amino acids. Unmatched junction bases numbered 5, after V lost 10 bases and J lost 8 bases. Germline V lookup: CDR1 KGHDR, CDR2 SFDVKD. The CDR3 protein is CATRGLGTQYF. DNA of the CDR3: TGTGCCACTAGGGGGCTAGGTACGCAGTATTTT.

This sequence joins TRBV19 and TRBJ1-4; 8 bases match TRBD1. The CDR3 extends over 15 amino acids. With 5 bases clipped from V and 8 bases from J, the junction kept 10 bases outside the gene matches. Germline-derived CDR1 and CDR2 are LNHDA and SQIVND (reference sequence). The DNA of the CDR3 is TGTGCCAGTAGTCCCCACAACCGACAGGGGGAAAAACTGTTTTTT. Its protein is CASSPHNRQGEKLFF.

J is TRBJ2-2 and V is TRBV9, with 8 bases that match TRBD2. V lost 4 bases to trimming and J lost 4 bases; unmatched junction nucleotides: 9. Germline V gene lookup returns CDR1 SGDLS and CDR2 YYNGEE. This CDR3 is 16 amino acids long. Here the CDR3 reads CASSSLPGGGTGELFF. In DNA form, the CDR3 reads TGTGCCAGCAGCTCCCTCCCGGGGGGGGGCACCGGGGAGCTGTTTTTT.